Reported below is one TCR beta chain. This CDR3 has 17 residues. Germline lookup yields CDR1 SEHNR and CDR2 FQNEAQ (reference sequence). TCR beta libraries carry UMIs added by 5'RACE template switching. Reanalyzing the 5' RACE reads, TCRdb keeps one entry per CDR3 protein, without DNA. The repertoire table contains roughly 420,000 distinct CDR3 sequences. These data belong to a study of T cells expressing NK-cell markers. The wider study: Out of eight donors sequenced, seven tested HCMV-seropositive and the remaining one seronegative.

Sequenced sample: blood T cells: a sorted CD56 or NKG2C T cell subset, CD4+ or CD8+ T cells, or bulk PBMC T cells (not recorded which). The origin of this receptor is a woman between 18 and 70 years old in good health. J is TRBJ1-4 and V is TRBV7-9; TCRdb's assignment of TRBD1 cannot be checked, as there is no DNA. The CDR3 loop reads CASSRLLGFATNEKLVF.